What follows are 22 T cell receptor beta chains derived from one specimen sequenced in a study of blood T cell repertoires in COVID-19. Generated by immunoSEQ multiplex PCR, the TCRdb table keeps only in-frame clones and is missing some. The top ten clones hold under 2.5% of a sample with about 270,000 clones, 88% of them seen once. Sample: PBMCs or T cells enriched from blood (not recorded which). The receptors were gathered from an older woman in a cohort exposed to, infected with or recovered from COVID-19 (not recorded which).

The chain uses TRBV12-5 and TRBJ2-1, with D perhaps TRBD1 (7 bases). Germline V gives CDR1 LGHNT, CDR2 FRNRAP. The CDR3 loop spans 17 amino acids. The V end was cut by 0 bases, the J end by 9 bases, with 21 bases between. The CDR3 reads CASGLVLEGQLGGEQFF. CDR3 nucleotides: TGTGCTAGTGGTTTGGTACTTGAGGGACAGTTGGGGGGTGAGCAGTTCTTC.

The chain couples TRBV2 to TRBJ1-5; 7 bases fit TRBD1. The CDR3 has 16 amino acids. Germline CDR1 is SNHLY and CDR2 is FYNNEI. V lost 4 bases and J lost 0; bases outside the gene matches: 6. Written as DNA, the CDR3 is TGTGCCAGCAGTGGCAGGGGGTTCTATAGCAATCAGCCCCAGCATTTT. It specifies CASSGRGFYSNQPQHF.

This sequence joins TRBV7-6 and TRBJ2-1; tentatively, D is TRBD1 (5 bases). CDR3 length: 14 residues. The germline V gene encodes CDR1 SGHVS and CDR2 FNYEAQ. With 1 base removed from V and 5 bases from J, the gap between germline ends came to 9 bases. The CDR3 region has the DNA TGTGCCAGCAGCTTAGTTTCAGGGAACAATGAGCAGTTCTTC. This translates into CASSLVSGNNEQFF.

This chain connects TRBV2 to TRBJ2-3; TRBD2 is a possible D gene (6 bases). CDR1 and CDR2 from the germline V gene are SNHLY and FYNNEI. Trimming took off 6 bases at V and 0 bases at J, with 10 bases between the two ends. This CDR3 is built from 14 residues. Here the CDR3 DNA reads TGTGCCAGCAGCTACAGCGGGAGCACAGATACGCAGTATTTT. Encoded protein: CASSYSGSTDTQYF.

This chain connects TRBV10-1 to TRBJ1-1; D is undetermined. There are 16 residues in the CDR3. In germline, CDR1 is WNHNN, CDR2 SYGVQD (reference sequence). V lost 4 bases and J lost 1, with 16 bases in between. The DNA of the CDR3 is TGCGCCAGCAGTGCTAGTCATCCAGCAACGAACACTGAAGCTTTCTTT. Amino acid sequence: CASSASHPATNTEAFF.

J is TRBJ2-7 and V is TRBV9; 10 bases agree with TRBD1. Germline trimming cut 4 bases from V and 3 bases from J; bases unmatched to any gene: 4. CDR3 length equals 14 residues. Germline assignment: CDR1 SGDLS and CDR2 YYNGEE. Here the CDR3 reads CASSIRDRGYEQYF. CDR3 nucleotide sequence: TGTGCCAGCAGCATTCGGGACAGGGGCTACGAGCAGTACTTC.

The V and J genes are TRBV12-3 or TRBV12-4 and TRBJ1-2, with D perhaps TRBD1 (6 bases). V was cut by 0 bases and J by 7 bases, with 9 bases left in between. The CDR3 runs to 13 residues. In DNA, the CDR3 is TGTGCCAGCAGTTTAGCGCGGGGGCTTGGCTACACCTTC. It codes for CASSLARGLGYTF.

The genes are TRBV19 and TRBJ1-1; 9 bases match TRBD1. Germline-derived CDR1 and CDR2 are LNHDA and SQIVND (reference sequence). After removal of 9 bases from V and 2 bases from J, the junction contained 7 bases not matched to a gene. The CDR3 is 14 residues long. CDR3 residues: CASKRDRANTEAFF. CDR3 DNA sequence: TGTGCCAGCAAAAGGGACAGGGCAAACACTGAAGCTTTCTTT.

J is TRBJ2-3 and V is TRBV3-1 (or the pseudogene TRBV3-2), with a tentative D call TRBD1 (5 bases). The CDR3 loop spans 15 amino acids. Germline V lookup: CDR1 LGHDT, CDR2 YNNKEL (reference sequence). Between the trimmed V and J ends, which lost 5 bases and 0 bases, there was a span of 12 bases. The DNA for the CDR3 is TGTGCCAGCAGCAAACAGGTCTATAGCACAGATACGCAGTATTTT. Encoded protein: CASSKQVYSTDTQYF.

In its sample, this clone was seen a few times. The rearrangement links TRBV6-2 or TRBV6-3 to TRBJ2-6; TRBD1 might be the D (5 bases). The ends were cut back, 0 bases at V and 0 bases at J, with 9 bases in the middle. The V gene's germline CDR1 is MNHEY and CDR2 SVGEGT. This CDR3 contains 17 residues. The CDR3 protein is CASSYSPTVSGANVLTF. CDR3 sequence (DNA): TGTGCCAGCAGTTACTCCCCGACAGTCTCTGGGGCCAACGTCCTGACTTTC.

This chain connects TRBV7-3 to TRBJ2-2; 8 nucleotides agree with TRBD1. The ends lost 5 bases at V and 3 bases at J; junction bases unmatched: 14. Per the germline V gene, CDR1 is SGHTA and CDR2 is FQGTGA. The CDR3 covers 18 residues. The CDR3: CASSPSGTDRVHTGELFF. The CDR3 bases are TGTGCCAGCAGCCCCTCGGGTACGGACAGGGTCCACACCGGGGAGCTGTTTTTT.

This clone occurred a few times. The chain uses TRBV19 and TRBJ1-2, with 7 nucleotides matching TRBD1. Germline CDR1 and CDR2: LNHDA and SQIVND (reference sequence). Unmatched junction bases numbered 4, after V lost 5 bases and J lost 4 bases. This CDR3 is 13 amino acids long. For the CDR3, the DNA is TGTGCCAGTAGTCCGACAGGGACCTATGGCTACACCTTC. This translates into CASSPTGTYGYTF.

The chain has TRBV7-3 and TRBJ2-3; D unclear. The length of the CDR3 is 16 residues. With 2 bases removed from V and 0 bases from J, the gap between germline ends came to 12 bases. The germline gives CDR1 SGHTA, CDR2 FQGTGA. The CDR3 loop is CASSLDSPRSTDTQYF. The CDR3 DNA reads as TGTGCCAGCAGCTTAGACTCCCCTAGAAGCACAGATACGCAGTATTTT.

This clone was counted a single time. The rearrangement joins TRBV7-6 to TRBJ2-7; D is ambiguous. The germline V and J ends were trimmed by 1 base and 0 bases, with 7 bases remaining between them. Germline values: CDR1 SGHVS, CDR2 FNYEAQ. The CDR3 has 14 residues. The CDR3 DNA reads as TGTGCCAGCAGCTTAGAAACAAGCTCCTACGAGCAGTACTTC. It codes for CASSLETSSYEQYF.

This sequence joins TRBV24-1 and TRBJ2-1; 10 bases fit TRBD1. Germline V gene lookup returns CDR1 KGHDR and CDR2 SFDVKD. V lost 3 bases to trimming and J lost 8 bases; unmatched junction nucleotides: 9. CDR3 size: 16 residues. CDR3 in DNA: TGTGCCACCAGTGATCCGGCGGACAGGGGGGCCGATGAGCAGTTCTTC. It codes for CATSDPADRGADEQFF.

CDR3 DNA: TGTGCCAGCAGCCCGGGACAGGGGAGTTGGGAGACCCAGTACTTC. This sequence encodes CASSPGQGSWETQYF. V gene TRBV5-6 combines with J gene TRBJ2-5; 10 nucleotides agree with TRBD1. The CDR3 runs to 15 residues. V was clipped by 4 bases and J by 5 bases; unmatched bases: 8. Germline V lookup: CDR1 SGHDT, CDR2 YYEEEE.

The genes are TRBV10-3 and TRBJ2-5; D is perhaps TRBD1 (6 bases). The CDR3 has 16 amino acids. V lost 4 bases and J 1 base, leaving 16 bases between the germline ends. Germline assignment: CDR1 ENHRY and CDR2 SYGVKD. Here the CDR3 reads CAISGARMGAQETQYF. CDR3 nucleotides: TGTGCCATCAGTGGCGCCCGCATGGGGGCCCAAGAGACCCAGTACTTC.

This chain links TRBV6-5 with TRBJ1-2, with 10 bases lining up with TRBD1. Germline V gives CDR1 MNHEY, CDR2 SVGAGI. CDR3 size: 14 residues. After removal of 6 bases from V and 8 bases from J, the junction contained 9 bases not matched to a gene. CDR3 sequence: CASRRQGAEEGYTF. The CDR3 region has the DNA TGTGCCAGCAGGAGACAGGGGGCGGAAGAGGGCTACACCTTC.

The V and J genes are TRBV24-1 and TRBJ2-3; 11 bases match TRBD2. The CDR3 has 19 amino acids. V shed 4 bases, J shed 4 bases, and the junction held 15 bases outside the gene matches. The germline CDR1 and CDR2 sequences are KGHDR and SFDVKD. Here the CDR3 reads CATSDPAGSGRAVADTQYF. DNA for the CDR3: TGTGCCACCAGTGACCCCGCGGGTAGCGGGAGGGCCGTGGCAGATACGCAGTATTTT.

The chain carries TRBV3-1 (or the pseudogene TRBV3-2) and TRBJ2-7, with a weak D call TRBD1 (6 bases). Deletions cut 0 bases from V and 6 bases from J, with 15 bases between. The CDR3 sequence is 15 residues long. CDR1 LGHDT and CDR2 YNNKEL come from the germline V gene (reference sequence). This CDR3 reads CASSQDPHRAVEQYF. The CDR3 DNA reads TGTGCCAGCAGCCAAGATCCCCACAGGGCGGTCGAGCAGTACTTC.

The gene calls are TRBV6-5 and TRBJ2-2, with D possibly being TRBD2 (5 bases). CDR1 MNHEY and CDR2 SVGAGI come from the germline V gene. The CDR3 length is 14 residues. The V gene lost 6 bases and the J gene lost 6 bases, with 14 bases spanning the gap. The DNA of the CDR3 is TGTGCCAGCAGCAGAACACCGAGGGCCGGGGAGCTGTTTTTT. Amino acid sequence: CASSRTPRAGELFF.

The rearrangement links TRBV9 to TRBJ2-1, with 7 bases lining up with TRBD1. Germline assignment: CDR1 SGDLS and CDR2 YYNGEE. This CDR3 is built from 14 residues. The ends lost 0 bases at V and 10 bases at J; junction bases unmatched: 7. CDR3 sequence: CASSVGANRGEQFF. CDR3 DNA: TGTGCCAGCAGCGTAGGGGCCAACAGGGGCGAGCAGTTCTTC.